The clone carrying this T cell receptor (beta chain) was found many times. Its matching antigen is unknown. The DNA ends 3 residues before the CDR3 does, and the rest of the CDR3 is filled in from the germline J gene. These data are taken from a study of T cell clonality in common variable immunodeficiency. General study results and limits: In common variable immunodeficiency, TCR beta chains reportedly carried fewer deletions and N-nucleotide insertions.

The method was immunoSEQ multiplex PCR; TCRdb's version includes in-frame clones alone and lacks a portion of them. There are some 60,000 clones in the sample, none observed a single time. Germline CDR1 SGHRS, CDR2 YFSETQ. Trimming removed 3 bases from V and 2 bases from J; junction bases left unmatched: 10. This CDR3 is built from 17 residues. This sequence originates from a person aged 18 to 75 in good health. The sequenced sample was peripheral blood mononuclear cells. The gene calls are TRBV5-1 and TRBJ2-7; 11 bases fit TRBD2. This CDR3 is CASSSRSSTSGTYEQYF. CDR3 DNA, as far as it was read: TGCGCCAGCAGCTCGCGCTCATCGACTAGCGGGACCTACGAG.